This T cell receptor beta chain comes out of a study of shared T cell receptors in the human thymus. The CDR3 totals 12 residues. Germline lookup yields CDR1 LNHNV and CDR2 YYDKDF (reference sequence). The method was immunoSEQ multiplex PCR; TCRdb's version includes in-frame clones alone and lacks a portion of them. The sample holds more than 550,000 clones, around 87% seen once. These same records also appear under a second study, on human thymus T cells. That source notes: Healthy Finnish infants having corrective surgery for congenital heart defects served as donors. Resections from corrective heart surgery provided thymus tissue. Thymic repertoires of unrelated individuals were reported in related research to overlap highly.

The rearrangement links TRBV15 to TRBJ2-5; D remains unclear. The end of the DNA aligns better with TRBJ2-7, so the J call may be wrong. This receptor was taken from a boy under two years old with a congenital heart defect. The sequenced sample consisted of thymocytes. The CDR3 nucleotides read TGTGCCACCAGCAGATCCACGTACGAGCAGTACTTC. This gives the protein CATSRSTYEQYF.